These T cell receptor beta chains were read from a single sample in a study of OX40 agonist ivuxolimab in advanced cancers. Sequencing was performed with immunoSEQ multiplex PCR; in TCRdb, only in-frame clones are kept and a portion is missing. In the table there are about 31,000 clones, about 85% of which are singletons. The specimen was CD4+ or CD8+ T cells sorted from blood, collected in a trial of the OX40 agonist ivuxolimab. These receptors were obtained from an adult with an advanced solid tumor such as melanoma, head and neck, liver or kidney cancer. Each CDR3 is given with its conserved first and last residue. Each record gives: clone size, D gene, J gene, V gene, CDR3 DNA, CDR3 protein. The D gene is left open where the match is weak. Size is omitted from some rows. Given values are once, few, many or a class for expanded clones.

clone size: NA
D gene: NA
J gene: TRBJ1-2
V gene: TRBV29-1
CDR3 DNA: TGCAGCGTTGTTAGTAACTATGGCTACACCTTC
CDR3 protein: CSVVSNYGYTF

clone size: NA
D gene: NA
J gene: TRBJ1-1
V gene: TRBV30
CDR3 DNA: TGTGCCTGGAGGATGACAGCGAACACTGAAGCTTTCTTT
CDR3 protein: CAWRMTANTEAFF

clone size: once
D gene: NA
J gene: TRBJ1-1
V gene: TRBV30
CDR3 DNA: TGTGCCTGGGGCGAAAACACTGTAGCTTTCTTT
CDR3 protein: CAWGENTVAFF

clone size: NA
D gene: NA
J gene: TRBJ2-5
V gene: TRBV9
CDR3 DNA: TGTGCCAGCAGCACAGGGAGGGGAGAGACCCAGTACTTC
CDR3 protein: CASSTGRGETQYF

clone size: NA
D gene: NA
J gene: TRBJ1-2
V gene: TRBV6-6
CDR3 DNA: TGTGCCAGCAGTTACTCAGTCAGATCTAACTATGGCTACACCTTC
CDR3 protein: CASSYSVRSNYGYTF

clone size: NA
D gene: NA
J gene: TRBJ1-2
V gene: TRBV5-1
CDR3 DNA: TGCGCCAGCAGCTTCGGCAGGGTGGGGTATGGCTACACCTTC
CDR3 protein: CASSFGRVGYGYTF

clone size: NA
D gene: TRBD1
J gene: TRBJ2-1
V gene: TRBV4-1
CDR3 DNA: TGCGCCAGCAGCCCGCATTCCGGGACAGGGCCCTACAATGAGCAGTTCTTC
CDR3 protein: CASSPHSGTGPYNEQFF

clone size: few
D gene: TRBD2
J gene: TRBJ2-1
V gene: TRBV9
CDR3 DNA: TGTGCCAGCTCCTTTAGCGGGGGGTTCAATGAGCAGTTCTTC
CDR3 protein: CASSFSGGFNEQFF

clone size: NA
D gene: NA
J gene: TRBJ2-4
V gene: TRBV27
CDR3 DNA: TGTGCCAGCAGTCCGTGGACAAGCCTAGCCAAAAACATTCAGTACTTC
CDR3 protein: CASSPWTSLAKNIQYF

clone size: NA
D gene: NA
J gene: TRBJ1-5
V gene: TRBV30
CDR3 DNA: TGTGCCTGGGCAGCTAGCAATCAGCCCCAGCATTTT
CDR3 protein: CAWAASNQPQHF

clone size: once
D gene: TRBD2
J gene: TRBJ2-7
V gene: TRBV7-8
CDR3 DNA: TGTGCCAGCAGCCCGAGCGGGAGTGGCTACGAGCAGTACTTC
CDR3 protein: CASSPSGSGYEQYF

clone size: NA
D gene: NA
J gene: TRBJ2-7
V gene: TRBV6-6
CDR3 DNA: TGTGCCAGCAGTTACCGAGACTCCATCACCTACGAGCAGTACTTC
CDR3 protein: CASSYRDSITYEQYF

clone size: NA
D gene: NA
J gene: TRBJ1-1
V gene: TRBV19
CDR3 DNA: TGTGCCAGTAGTATGTTCAACACTGAAGCTTTCTTT
CDR3 protein: CASSMFNTEAFF

clone size: NA
D gene: NA
J gene: TRBJ1-4
V gene: TRBV4-1
CDR3 DNA: TGCGCCAGCAGCCAAGGAACGGAGGAAAAACTGTTTTTT
CDR3 protein: CASSQGTEEKLFF

clone size: NA
D gene: NA
J gene: TRBJ1-2
V gene: TRBV28
CDR3 DNA: TGTGCCAGCAGTCTTTCGGATGGCTATGGCTACACCTTC
CDR3 protein: CASSLSDGYGYTF

clone size: once
D gene: TRBD1
J gene: TRBJ2-5
V gene: TRBV7-8
CDR3 DNA: TGTGCCAGCAGCTTATGGACAGGGAGTATGGAGACCCAGTACTTC
CDR3 protein: CASSLWTGSMETQYF

clone size: once
D gene: TRBD2
J gene: TRBJ2-1
V gene: TRBV6-5
CDR3 DNA: TGTGCCAGCAGTTATAGCGGGAGTATCAATGAGCAGTTCTTC
CDR3 protein: CASSYSGSINEQFF

clone size: once
D gene: NA
J gene: TRBJ1-5
V gene: TRBV15
CDR3 DNA: TGTGCCACCAGCGAGAGGACGAGCCTGAGCAATCAGCCCCAGCATTTT
CDR3 protein: CATSERTSLSNQPQHF

clone size: NA
D gene: NA
J gene: TRBJ2-2
V gene: TRBV6-1
CDR3 DNA: TGTGCCAGCAGTGAAGCTCCCACGAACACCGGGGAGCTGTTTTTT
CDR3 protein: CASSEAPTNTGELFF

clone size: NA
D gene: TRBD2
J gene: TRBJ2-1
V gene: TRBV2
CDR3 DNA: TGTGCCAGCAGCACCTCGCCTGGAGCTAGCGGGAGGTTCTACAATGAGCAGTTCTTC
CDR3 protein: CASSTSPGASGRFYNEQFF

clone size: NA
D gene: NA
J gene: TRBJ2-5
V gene: TRBV7-9
CDR3 DNA: TGTGCCAGCAGCCTAGGGTCTTCAATCCAAGAGACCCAGTACTTC
CDR3 protein: CASSLGSSIQETQYF

clone size: NA
D gene: NA
J gene: TRBJ2-3
V gene: TRBV18
CDR3 DNA: TGTGCCAGCTCACCTGAAGGTGAGTCGAGCACAGATACGCAGTATTTT
CDR3 protein: CASSPEGESSTDTQYF

clone size: NA
D gene: TRBD1
J gene: TRBJ2-1
V gene: TRBV19
CDR3 DNA: TGTGCCAGTAATGTCGGACAGGGGGCGGTCAATGAGCAGTTCTTC
CDR3 protein: CASNVGQGAVNEQFF

clone size: NA
D gene: NA
J gene: TRBJ2-5
V gene: TRBV7-8
CDR3 DNA: TGTGCCAGCAGCTTAGCAGGGGCCCGAGAGACCCAGTACTTC
CDR3 protein: CASSLAGARETQYF

clone size: NA
D gene: NA
J gene: TRBJ1-2
V gene: TRBV7-9
CDR3 DNA: TGTGCCAGCAGCTTAGGGACAGTTAACTATGGCTACACCTTC
CDR3 protein: CASSLGTVNYGYTF

clone size: NA
D gene: NA
J gene: TRBJ2-4
V gene: TRBV28
CDR3 DNA: TGTGCCAGCGGGAGAGGGGCTCGCCCTATCGTGATTCAGTACTTC
CDR3 protein: CASGRGARPIVIQYF

clone size: NA
D gene: NA
J gene: TRBJ1-4
V gene: TRBV5-1
CDR3 DNA: TGCGCCAGCAGCCAAACGTACAGGGTAGGCGAAAAACTGTTTTTT
CDR3 protein: CASSQTYRVGEKLFF

clone size: NA
D gene: NA
J gene: TRBJ2-1
V gene: TRBV27
CDR3 DNA: TGTGCCAGCAGTTTATCTCCCCATGAGCAGTTCTTC
CDR3 protein: CASSLSPHEQFF

clone size: NA
D gene: NA
J gene: TRBJ2-5
V gene: TRBV29-1
CDR3 DNA: TGCAGCGTTGAAGTACAGGGGGGGGCCCAGTACTTC
CDR3 protein: CSVEVQGGAQYF

clone size: NA
D gene: TRBD2
J gene: TRBJ2-1
V gene: TRBV5-6
CDR3 DNA: TGTGCCAGCAGCTCCGGGACTAGCTATACTAATGATGAGCAGTTCTTC
CDR3 protein: CASSSGTSYTNDEQFF

clone size: NA
D gene: NA
J gene: TRBJ2-7
V gene: TRBV6-5
CDR3 DNA: TGTGCCAGCTACGAGCAGTACTTC
CDR3 protein: CASYEQYF

clone size: NA
D gene: TRBD1
J gene: TRBJ1-2
V gene: TRBV30
CDR3 DNA: TGTGCCTGGAGTACAGGGGGCTTTGGCTACACCTTC
CDR3 protein: CAWSTGGFGYTF

clone size: NA
D gene: TRBD2
J gene: TRBJ2-1
V gene: TRBV27
CDR3 DNA: TGTGCCAGCAGTCTAGCGGGAGTATTAAGCTCCTACAATGAGCAGTTCTTC
CDR3 protein: CASSLAGVLSSYNEQFF

clone size: NA
D gene: TRBD1
J gene: TRBJ2-2
V gene: TRBV9
CDR3 DNA: TGTGCCAGCAGCGACTTCGACAGGGCCGTGGAGCTGTTTTTT
CDR3 protein: CASSDFDRAVELFF

clone size: NA
D gene: TRBD2
J gene: TRBJ2-3
V gene: TRBV28
CDR3 DNA: TGTGCCAGCAGCTGGGGAGGGGCCGGAGATACGCAGTATTTT
CDR3 protein: CASSWGGAGDTQYF

clone size: few
D gene: TRBD2
J gene: TRBJ2-7
V gene: TRBV2
CDR3 DNA: TGTGCCAGCAGAGCAGCGGGAGGGGGGGACGAGCAGTACTTC
CDR3 protein: CASRAAGGGDEQYF

clone size: few
D gene: TRBD1
J gene: TRBJ2-3
V gene: TRBV5-1
CDR3 DNA: TGCGCCAGCAGCTTGGGAGACAGGGCGGGCACAGATACGCAGTATTTT
CDR3 protein: CASSLGDRAGTDTQYF

clone size: NA
D gene: NA
J gene: TRBJ2-3
V gene: TRBV28
CDR3 DNA: TGTGCCAGCAGTTTGGTCTTCACAGATACGCAGTATTTT
CDR3 protein: CASSLVFTDTQYF

clone size: NA
D gene: TRBD1
J gene: TRBJ2-5
V gene: TRBV27
CDR3 DNA: TGTGCCAGCAGCTCGGGACAGGGTGGAGAGACCCAGTACTTC
CDR3 protein: CASSSGQGGETQYF

clone size: NA
D gene: NA
J gene: TRBJ2-3
V gene: TRBV11-2
CDR3 DNA: TGTGCCAGCAACGCAGACTGGGATACGCAGTATTTT
CDR3 protein: CASNADWDTQYF

clone size: NA
D gene: NA
J gene: TRBJ1-1
V gene: TRBV6-1
CDR3 DNA: TGTGCCAGCAGGCCCGGGACTCTAGAAGCTTTCTTT
CDR3 protein: CASRPGTLEAFF

clone size: NA
D gene: NA
J gene: TRBJ1-2
V gene: TRBV6-5
CDR3 DNA: TGTGCCAGCAGTGATGGTCAGGGCGGCTATGGCTACACCTTC
CDR3 protein: CASSDGQGGYGYTF

clone size: NA
D gene: TRBD2
J gene: TRBJ2-7
V gene: TRBV7-2
CDR3 DNA: TGTGCCAGCAGCTGGACTAGCGGGACCTCCTACGAGCAGTACTTC
CDR3 protein: CASSWTSGTSYEQYF

clone size: NA
D gene: NA
J gene: TRBJ1-5
V gene: TRBV23-1
CDR3 DNA: TGCGCCAGCAGTCAATCTAAGGGTCATCAGCCCCAGCATTTT
CDR3 protein: CASSQSKGHQPQHF

clone size: NA
D gene: NA
J gene: TRBJ2-1
V gene: TRBV10-3
CDR3 DNA: TGTGCCATCAGTGAGGGCCCGCATGAGCAGTTCTTC
CDR3 protein: CAISEGPHEQFF